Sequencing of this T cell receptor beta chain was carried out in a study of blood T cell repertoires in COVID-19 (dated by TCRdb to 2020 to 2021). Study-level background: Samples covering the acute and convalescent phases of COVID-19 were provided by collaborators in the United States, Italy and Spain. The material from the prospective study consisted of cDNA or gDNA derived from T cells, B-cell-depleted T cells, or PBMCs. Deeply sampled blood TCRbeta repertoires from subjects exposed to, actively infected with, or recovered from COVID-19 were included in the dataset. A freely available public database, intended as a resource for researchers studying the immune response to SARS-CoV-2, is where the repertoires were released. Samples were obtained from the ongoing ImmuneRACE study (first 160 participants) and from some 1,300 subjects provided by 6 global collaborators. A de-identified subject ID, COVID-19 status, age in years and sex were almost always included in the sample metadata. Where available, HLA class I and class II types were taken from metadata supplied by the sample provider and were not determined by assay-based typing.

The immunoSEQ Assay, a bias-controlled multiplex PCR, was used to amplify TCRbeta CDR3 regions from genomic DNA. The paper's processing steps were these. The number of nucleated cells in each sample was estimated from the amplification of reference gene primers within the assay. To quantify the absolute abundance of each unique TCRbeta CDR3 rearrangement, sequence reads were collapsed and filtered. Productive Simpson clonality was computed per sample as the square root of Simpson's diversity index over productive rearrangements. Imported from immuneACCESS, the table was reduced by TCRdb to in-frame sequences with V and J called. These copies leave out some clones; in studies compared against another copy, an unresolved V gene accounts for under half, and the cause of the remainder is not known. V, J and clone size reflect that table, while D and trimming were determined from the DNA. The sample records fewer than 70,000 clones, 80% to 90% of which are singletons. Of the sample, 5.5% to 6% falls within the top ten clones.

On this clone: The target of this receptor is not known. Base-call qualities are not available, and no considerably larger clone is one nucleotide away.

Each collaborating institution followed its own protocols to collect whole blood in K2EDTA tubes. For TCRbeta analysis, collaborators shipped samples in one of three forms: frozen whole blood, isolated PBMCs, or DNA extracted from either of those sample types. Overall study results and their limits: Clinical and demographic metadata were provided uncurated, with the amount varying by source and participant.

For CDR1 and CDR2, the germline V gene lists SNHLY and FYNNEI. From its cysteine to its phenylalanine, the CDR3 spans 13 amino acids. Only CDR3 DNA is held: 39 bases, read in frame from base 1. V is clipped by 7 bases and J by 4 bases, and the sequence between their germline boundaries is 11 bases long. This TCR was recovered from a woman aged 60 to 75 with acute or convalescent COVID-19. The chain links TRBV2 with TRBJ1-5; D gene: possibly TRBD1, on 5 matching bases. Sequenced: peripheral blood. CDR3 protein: CASTDRFNQPQHF. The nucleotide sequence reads TGTGCCAGCACAGACAGATTTAATCAGCCCCAGCATTTT. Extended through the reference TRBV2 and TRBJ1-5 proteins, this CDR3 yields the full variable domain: EPEVTQTPSHQVTQMGQEVILRCVPISNHLYFYWYRQILGQKVEFLVSFYNNEISEKSEIFDDQFSVERPDGSNFTLKIRSTKLEDSAMYFCASTDRFNQPQHFGDGTRLSIL.